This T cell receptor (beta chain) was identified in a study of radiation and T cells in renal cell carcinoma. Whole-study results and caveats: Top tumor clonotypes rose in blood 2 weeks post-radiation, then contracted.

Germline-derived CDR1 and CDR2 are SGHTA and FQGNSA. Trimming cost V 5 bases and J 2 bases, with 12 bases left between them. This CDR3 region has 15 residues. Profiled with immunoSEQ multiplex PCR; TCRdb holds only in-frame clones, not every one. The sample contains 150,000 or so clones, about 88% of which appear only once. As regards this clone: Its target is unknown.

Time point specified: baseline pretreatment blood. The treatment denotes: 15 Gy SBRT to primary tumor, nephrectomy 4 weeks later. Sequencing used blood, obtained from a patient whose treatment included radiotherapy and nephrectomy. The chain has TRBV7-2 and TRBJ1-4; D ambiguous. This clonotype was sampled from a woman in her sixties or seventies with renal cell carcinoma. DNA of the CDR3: TGTGCCAGCAGCCCCGATTCGGGGACTAATGAAAAACTGTTTTTT. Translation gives CASSPDSGTNEKLFF.